This T cell receptor beta chain emerged from a study of blood T cell repertoires in COVID-19. Using immunoSEQ multiplex PCR, the repertoire was profiled, and TCRdb retains in-frame clones only, with some absent. The data show almost 70,000 clones, with roughly 89% seen just once and around 5.2% held by the top ten. The CDR3 extends over 17 amino acids. This sequence was found in a woman between 45 and 65 years old with active COVID-19. The V gene is TRBV12-2, the J gene TRBJ2-7; TRBD1, as called in the table, went unchecked against the DNA. TRBV12-2 is assigned pseudogene status. Material: peripheral blood. The CDR3, as DNA: TGTGCAAGTCGCTTAATGCAGGGGGACAGGGGAGCCTACGAGCAGTACTTC. Protein sequence: CASRLMQGDRGAYEQYF.